This entry concerns a single T cell receptor beta chain. This table comes from immunoSEQ multiplex PCR, and its TCRdb copy is limited to in-frame clones, with some not included. The sample lists 600,000 or so clones; around 87% were seen once. The source of the sample is a study of shared T cell receptors in the human thymus. J gave up 1 base and V 0 bases, and 6 bases lay outside the gene matches. Looked up from germline, CDR1 is LGHNA and CDR2 is YSLEER. CDR3 length: 17 residues. These sequences were also reported in another study, on human thymus T cells. As that report states: V and J gene usage appeared biased in thymic and blood repertoires. Thymic repertoires overlap heavily among unrelated individuals, related research has reported.

This rearrangement joins TRBV4-3 to TRBJ2-1; 7 bases fit TRBD2. This clonotype was sampled from a boy under two years old with a congenital heart defect. The sample consisted of thymocytes. CDR3 in amino acids: CASSQEGLAESYNEQFF. The CDR3 DNA reads TGCGCCAGCAGCCAAGAGGGGCTAGCGGAATCCTACAATGAGCAGTTCTTC.